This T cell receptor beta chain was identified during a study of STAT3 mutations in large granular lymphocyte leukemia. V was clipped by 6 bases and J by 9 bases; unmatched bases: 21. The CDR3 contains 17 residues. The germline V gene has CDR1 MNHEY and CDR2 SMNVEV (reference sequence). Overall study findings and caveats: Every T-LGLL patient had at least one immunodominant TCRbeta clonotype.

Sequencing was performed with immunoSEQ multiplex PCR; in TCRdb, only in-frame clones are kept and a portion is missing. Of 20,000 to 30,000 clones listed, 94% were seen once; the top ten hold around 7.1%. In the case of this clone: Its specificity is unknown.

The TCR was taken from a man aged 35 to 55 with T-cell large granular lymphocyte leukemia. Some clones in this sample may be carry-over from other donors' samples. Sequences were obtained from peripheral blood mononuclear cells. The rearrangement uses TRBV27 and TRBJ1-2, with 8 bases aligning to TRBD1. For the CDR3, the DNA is TGTGCCAGCAGCCCCCGACCGGGACAGGCTTATCCTATGCGCTACACCTTC. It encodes CASSPRPGQAYPMRYTF.